Given below is one T cell receptor beta chain in context. Its specificity is not known. Noted treatment: oral pan-JAK inhibitor, 5-10 mg twice daily. In each case, RNA was isolated and then reverse transcribed into cDNA as the sequencing template. Data came from immunoSEQ multiplex PCR; TCRdb stores just in-frame clones and leaves some out. The repertoire holds nearly 200,000 clones, with 58% as singletons. This entry is derived from a study of CD8+ T cells in alopecia areata. Study-wide results and limits: Amid tofacitinib therapy, many expanded lesional clones stayed present in scalp and blood.

The CDR3 is made up of 15 amino acids. Per germline, CDR1 LGHNA and CDR2 YSLEER. Trimming left V 0 bases short and J 8 bases short, with 16 bases between. The V call is TRBV4-3, the J call TRBJ1-2, with TRBD1 as a possible D gene (5 bases). Sample: CD4+ T cells sorted from blood, taken at week 24, from a patient treated with tofacitinib. The clonotype was recovered from a human donor with alopecia areata. Written as DNA, the CDR3 is TGCGCCAGCAGCCAAGATGGGGGGACGGCCCGGGGCTACACCTTC. Amino acids: CASSQDGGTARGYTF.